Following are 4 T cell receptor beta chains from one sample sequenced in a study of cytotoxic CD8 clonotypes in ibrutinib-treated CLL. Assay: immunoSEQ multiplex PCR; the TCRdb copy retains only in-frame clones and omits some. The sample carries about 68,000 clones, roughly nine tenths recorded once. The source was PBMCs, collected after 12 months of ibrutinib treatment. These receptors were collected from a human donor with chronic lymphocytic leukemia.

The V and J genes are TRBV5-1 and TRBJ2-1; TRBD2 matches 10 bases. Germline V gene sequence: CDR1 SGHRS, CDR2 YFSETQ. There are 15 residues in the CDR3. Unmatched junction bases numbered 2, after V lost 1 base and J lost 4 bases. The CDR3 coding sequence is TGCGCCAGCAGCTTGAGCGGGGGGGAATACAATGAGCAGTTCTTC. It specifies CASSLSGGEYNEQFF.

The rearrangement links TRBV25-1 to TRBJ1-1, with 8 nucleotides matching TRBD1. This CDR3 region has 15 residues. With V trimmed by 9 bases and J by 2 bases, 11 bases remained unmatched. In germline, CDR1 is MGHDK, CDR2 SYGVNS. CDR3 coding DNA: TGTGCCAGTACAACCCTGGGACAGGCAAACACTGAAGCTTTCTTT. Translating gives CASTTLGQANTEAFF.

Written as DNA, the CDR3 is TGCGCCAGCAGCTCGGGGGGTCAGTTCCCTTTCTTT. It yields the protein CASSSGGQFPFF. The V and J genes are TRBV5-1 and TRBJ1-1; the D gene is possibly TRBD1 (5 bases). Trimming cost V 3 bases and J 12 bases, with 15 bases left between them. The CDR3 is 12 amino acids. Germline lookup yields CDR1 SGHRS and CDR2 YFSETQ.

This clone has a single count. The rearrangement joins TRBV21-1 to TRBJ1-1; the table calls TRBD1, which could not be checked here. TRBV21-1 is a pseudogene. This CDR3 is built from 15 residues. CDR3 sequence: CASSTTGWRSTEAFF. CDR3 sequence (DNA): TGTGCCAGCAGCACTACAGGGTGGCGTAGCACTGAAGCTTTCTTT.